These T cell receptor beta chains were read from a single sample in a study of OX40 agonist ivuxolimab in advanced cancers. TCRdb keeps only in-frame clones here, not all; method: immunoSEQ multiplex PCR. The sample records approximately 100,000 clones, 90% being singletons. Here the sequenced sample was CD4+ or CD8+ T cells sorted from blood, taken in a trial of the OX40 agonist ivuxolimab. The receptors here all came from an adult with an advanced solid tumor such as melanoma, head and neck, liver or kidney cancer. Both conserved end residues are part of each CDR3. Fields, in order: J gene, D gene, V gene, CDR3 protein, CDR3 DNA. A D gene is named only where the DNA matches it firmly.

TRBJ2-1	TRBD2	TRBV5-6	CASGFTSGAQGQFF	TGTGCCAGCGGTTTCACTAGCGGGGCCCAGGGGCAGTTCTTC
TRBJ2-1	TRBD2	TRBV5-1	CASSLPLEPGLFYNEQFF	TGCGCCAGCAGCTTGCCCCTTGAACCGGGACTATTCTACAATGAGCAGTTCTTC
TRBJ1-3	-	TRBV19	CASSIERAAGNTIYF	TGTGCCAGTAGTATAGAGAGGGCGGCAGGAAATACCATATATTTT
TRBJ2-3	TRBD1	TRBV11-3	CASSQTGGGTDTQYF	TGTGCCAGCAGCCAGACAGGGGGGGGCACAGATACGCAGTATTTT
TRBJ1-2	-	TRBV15	CATSRDPGFLYGYTF	TGTGCCACCAGCAGAGACCCCGGATTCTTATATGGCTACACCTTC
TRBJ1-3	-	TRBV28	CASSFGGAGNTIYF	TGTGCCAGTTCTTTCGGCGGTGCTGGAAACACCATATATTTT
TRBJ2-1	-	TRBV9	CASNLEGGAYNEQFF	TGTGCCAGCAACCTGGAGGGGGGGGCGTACAATGAGCAGTTCTTC
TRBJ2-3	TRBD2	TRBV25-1	CASSGGGTSGGTDTQYF	TGTGCCAGCAGTGGAGGAGGGACTAGCGGGGGCACAGATACGCAGTATTTT
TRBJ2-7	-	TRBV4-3	CASSQSSGVREQYF	TGCGCCAGCAGCCAATCCTCGGGAGTGCGGGAGCAGTACTTC
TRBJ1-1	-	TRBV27	CASSPNGRVGNTEAFF	TGTGCCAGCAGTCCGAACGGACGGGTAGGGAACACTGAAGCTTTCTTT
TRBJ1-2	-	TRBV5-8	CASSQGPANYGYTF	TGTGCCAGCAGCCAGGGCCCTGCTAACTATGGCTACACCTTC
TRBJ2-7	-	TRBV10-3	CAISESGGAGYEQYF	TGTGCCATCAGTGAGTCGGGCGGGGCAGGCTACGAGCAGTACTTC